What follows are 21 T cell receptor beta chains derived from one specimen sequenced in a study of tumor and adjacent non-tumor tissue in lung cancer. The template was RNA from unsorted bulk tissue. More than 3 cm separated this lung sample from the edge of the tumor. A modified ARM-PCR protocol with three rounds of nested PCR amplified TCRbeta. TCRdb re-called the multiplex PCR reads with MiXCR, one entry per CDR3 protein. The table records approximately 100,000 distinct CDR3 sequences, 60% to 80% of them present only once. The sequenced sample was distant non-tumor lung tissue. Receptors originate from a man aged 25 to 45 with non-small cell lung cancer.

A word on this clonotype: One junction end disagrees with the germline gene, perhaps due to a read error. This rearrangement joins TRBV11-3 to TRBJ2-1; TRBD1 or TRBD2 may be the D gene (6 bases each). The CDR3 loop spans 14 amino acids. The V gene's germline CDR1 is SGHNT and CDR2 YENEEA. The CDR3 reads CASSLGWRGDEHFF. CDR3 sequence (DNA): TGTGCCAGCAGCTTAGGGTGGAGGGGGGATGAGCACTTCTTC.

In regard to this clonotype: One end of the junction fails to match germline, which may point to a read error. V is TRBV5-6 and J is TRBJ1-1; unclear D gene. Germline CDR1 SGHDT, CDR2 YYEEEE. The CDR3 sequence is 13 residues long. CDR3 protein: CACSFGRITETFF. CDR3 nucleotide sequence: TGTGCCTGCAGCTTCGGCAGAATCACTGAAACTTTCTTT.

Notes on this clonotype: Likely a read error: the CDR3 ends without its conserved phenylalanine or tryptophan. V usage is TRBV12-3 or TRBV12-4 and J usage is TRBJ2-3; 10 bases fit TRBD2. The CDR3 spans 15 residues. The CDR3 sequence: CASTSASGGADMQYS. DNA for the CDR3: TGTGCCAGCACCTCGGCGAGCGGGGGGGCGGATATGCAGTATTCT.

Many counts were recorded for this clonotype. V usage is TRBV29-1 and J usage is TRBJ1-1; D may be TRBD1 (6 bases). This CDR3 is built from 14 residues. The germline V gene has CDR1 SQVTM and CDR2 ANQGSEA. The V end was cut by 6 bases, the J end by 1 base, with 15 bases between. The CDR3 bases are TGCAGCGTGGAAAGAACAGGGTGGAACACTGAAGCTTTCTTT. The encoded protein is CSVERTGWNTEAFF.

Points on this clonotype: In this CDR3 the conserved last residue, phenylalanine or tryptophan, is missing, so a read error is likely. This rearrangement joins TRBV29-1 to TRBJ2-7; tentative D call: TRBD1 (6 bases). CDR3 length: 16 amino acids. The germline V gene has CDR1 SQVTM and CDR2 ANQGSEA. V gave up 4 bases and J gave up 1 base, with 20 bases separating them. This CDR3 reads CSVGSLRGHRSYEQYL. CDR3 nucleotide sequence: TGCAGCGTTGGTTCCCTCAGGGGCCATCGGTCCTACGAGCAGTACCTT.

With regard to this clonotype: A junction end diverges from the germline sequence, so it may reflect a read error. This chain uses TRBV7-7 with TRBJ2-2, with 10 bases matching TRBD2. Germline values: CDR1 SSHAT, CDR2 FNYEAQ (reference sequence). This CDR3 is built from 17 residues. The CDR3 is CASSPVAGGEGPGELFF. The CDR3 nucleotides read TGTGCTAGCAGCCCGGTAGCGGGAGGAGAGGGGCCCGGGGAGCTGTTTTTT.

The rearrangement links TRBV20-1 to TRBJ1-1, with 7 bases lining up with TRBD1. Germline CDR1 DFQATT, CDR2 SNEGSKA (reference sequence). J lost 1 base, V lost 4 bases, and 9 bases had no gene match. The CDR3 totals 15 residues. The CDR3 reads CSAILTQGSNTEAFF. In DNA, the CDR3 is TGCAGTGCTATCCTCACACAGGGGTCGAACACTGAAGCTTTCTTT.

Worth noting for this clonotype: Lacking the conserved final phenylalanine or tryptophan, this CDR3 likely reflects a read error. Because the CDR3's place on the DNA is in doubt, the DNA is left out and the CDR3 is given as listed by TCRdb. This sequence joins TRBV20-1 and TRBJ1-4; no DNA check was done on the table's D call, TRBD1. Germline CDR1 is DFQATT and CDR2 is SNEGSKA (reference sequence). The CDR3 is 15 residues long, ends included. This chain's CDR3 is CSARVLTGGREKLSS.

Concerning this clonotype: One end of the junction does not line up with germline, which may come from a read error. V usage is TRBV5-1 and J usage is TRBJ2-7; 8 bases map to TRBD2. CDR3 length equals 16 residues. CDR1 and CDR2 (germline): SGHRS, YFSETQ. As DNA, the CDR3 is TGCGCCAGCAGTTTGGAGGAGCGGGGGTGCGCCTACGAGCAGTACTTC. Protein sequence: CASSLEERGCAYEQYF.

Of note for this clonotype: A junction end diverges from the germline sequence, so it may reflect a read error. For the CDR3, the DNA is TGTGCCACAAGTGGAGGGTCCTACGTGCAGTACTTC. Its translation: CATSGGSYVQYF. The rearrangement joins TRBV24-1 to TRBJ2-7; weak D call: TRBD2 (6 bases). The CDR3 covers 12 residues. Germline V gene lookup returns CDR1 KGHDR and CDR2 SFDVKD.

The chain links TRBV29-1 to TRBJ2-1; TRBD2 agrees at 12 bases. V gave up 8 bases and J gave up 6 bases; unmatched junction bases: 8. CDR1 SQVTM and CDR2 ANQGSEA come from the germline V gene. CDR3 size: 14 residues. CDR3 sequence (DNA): TGCAGCTTCCCCATGACTAGCGGGGGCAATGAGCAGTTCTTC. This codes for CSFPMTSGGNEQFF.

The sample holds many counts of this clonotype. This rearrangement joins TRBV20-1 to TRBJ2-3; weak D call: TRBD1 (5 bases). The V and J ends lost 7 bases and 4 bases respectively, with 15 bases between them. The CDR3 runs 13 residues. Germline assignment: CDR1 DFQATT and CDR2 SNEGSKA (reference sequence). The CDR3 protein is CSVLPGPADTQYF. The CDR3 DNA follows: TGCAGTGTACTTCCAGGGCCAGCAGATACGCAGTATTTT.

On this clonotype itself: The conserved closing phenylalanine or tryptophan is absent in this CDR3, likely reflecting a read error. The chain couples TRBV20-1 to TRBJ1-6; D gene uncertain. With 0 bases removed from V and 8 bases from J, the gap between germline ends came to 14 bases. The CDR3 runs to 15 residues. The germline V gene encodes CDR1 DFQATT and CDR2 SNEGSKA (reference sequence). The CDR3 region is CSARDKRGWYSPLHS. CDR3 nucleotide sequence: TGCAGTGCTAGAGATAAGAGAGGGTGGTATTCACCCCTCCACTCT.

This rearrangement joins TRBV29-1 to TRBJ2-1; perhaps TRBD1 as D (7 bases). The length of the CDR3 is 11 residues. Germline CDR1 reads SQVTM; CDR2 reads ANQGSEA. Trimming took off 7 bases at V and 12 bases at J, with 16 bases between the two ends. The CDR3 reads CSADREAMQFF. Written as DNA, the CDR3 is TGCAGCGCCGACAGGGAGGCTATGCAGTTCTTC.

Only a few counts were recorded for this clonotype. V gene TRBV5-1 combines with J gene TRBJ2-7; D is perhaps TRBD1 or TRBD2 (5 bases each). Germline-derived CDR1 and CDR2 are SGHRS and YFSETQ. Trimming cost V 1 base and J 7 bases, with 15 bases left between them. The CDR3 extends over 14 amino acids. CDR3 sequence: CASSLWRAWGEQYF. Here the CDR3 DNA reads TGCGCCAGCAGCTTGTGGCGGGCCTGGGGGGAGCAGTACTTC.

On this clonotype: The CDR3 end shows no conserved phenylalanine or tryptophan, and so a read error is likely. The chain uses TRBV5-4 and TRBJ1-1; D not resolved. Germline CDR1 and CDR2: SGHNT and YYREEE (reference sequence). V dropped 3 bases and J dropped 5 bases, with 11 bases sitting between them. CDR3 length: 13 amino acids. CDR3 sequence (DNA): TGTGCCAGCAGCTCGGCCATGGGTACTGAAGCTTTCTCT. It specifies CASSSAMGTEAFS.

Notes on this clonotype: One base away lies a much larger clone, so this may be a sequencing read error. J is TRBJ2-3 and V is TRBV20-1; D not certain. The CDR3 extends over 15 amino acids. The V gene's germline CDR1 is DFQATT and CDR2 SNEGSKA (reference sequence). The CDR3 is CSAEVLSFSTDTRYF. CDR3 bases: TGCAGTGCCGAAGTCCTCTCGTTTAGCACAGATACGCGGTATTTT.

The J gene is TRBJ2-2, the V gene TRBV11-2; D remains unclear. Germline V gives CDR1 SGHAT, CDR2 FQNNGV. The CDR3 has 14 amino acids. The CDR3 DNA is TGTGTCAACAGCAGTAAAAGTAACACCGGGGAGCTGTTTTTT. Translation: CVNSSKSNTGELFF. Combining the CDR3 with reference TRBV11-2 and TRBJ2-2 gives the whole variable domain EAGVAQSPRYKIIEKRQSVAFWCNPISGHATLYWYQQILGQGPKLLIQFQNNGVVDDSQLPKDRFSAERLKGVDSTLKIQPAKLEDSAVYLCVNSSKSNTGELFFGEGSRLTVL.

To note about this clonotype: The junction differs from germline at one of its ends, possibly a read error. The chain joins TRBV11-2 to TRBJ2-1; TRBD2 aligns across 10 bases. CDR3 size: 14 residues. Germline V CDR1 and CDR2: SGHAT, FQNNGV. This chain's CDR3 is CVSLAGAGYNEQFF. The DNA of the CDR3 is TGTGTCAGCCTAGCGGGGGCGGGTTACAATGAGCAGTTCTTC. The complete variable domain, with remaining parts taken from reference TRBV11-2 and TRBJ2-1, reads EAGVAQSPRYKIIEKRQSVAFWCNPISGHATLYWYQQILGQGPKLLIQFQNNGVVDDSQLPKDRFSAERLKGVDSTLKIQPAKLEDSAVYLCVSLAGAGYNEQFFGPGTRLTVL.

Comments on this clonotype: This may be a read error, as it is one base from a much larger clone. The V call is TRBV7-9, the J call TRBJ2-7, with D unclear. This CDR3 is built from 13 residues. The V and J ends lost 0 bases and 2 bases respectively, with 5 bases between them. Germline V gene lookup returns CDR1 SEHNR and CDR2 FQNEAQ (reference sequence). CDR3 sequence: CASSLATAYEQYF. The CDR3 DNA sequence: TGTGCCAGCAGCTTAGCAACGGCCTACGAGCAGTACTTC. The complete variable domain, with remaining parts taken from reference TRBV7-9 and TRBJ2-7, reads DTGVSQNPRHKITKRGQNVTFRCDPISEHNRLYWYRQTLGQGPEFLTYFQNEAQLEKSRLLSDRFSAERPKGSFSTLEIQRTEQGDSAMYLCASSLATAYEQYFGPGTRLTVT.

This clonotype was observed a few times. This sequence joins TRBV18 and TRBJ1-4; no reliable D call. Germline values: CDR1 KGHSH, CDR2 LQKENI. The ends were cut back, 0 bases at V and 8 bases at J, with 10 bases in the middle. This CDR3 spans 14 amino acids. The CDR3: CASSPPGREEKLFF. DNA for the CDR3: TGTGCCAGCTCACCACCGGGGAGAGAAGAAAAACTGTTTTTT.